This TCR beta chain was sequenced in a study of T cells after somatic rescue of genetic block. The CDR3 sequence is 13 residues long. Trimming stripped 7 bases from V and 4 bases from J, with 11 bases between. Germline CDR1 and CDR2: LNHDA and SQIVND (reference sequence). Profiled with immunoSEQ multiplex PCR; TCRdb holds only in-frame clones, not every one. The repertoire holds around 100,000 clones, 90% to 95% seen once, with about 1.5% in the top ten. This TCR derives from a woman aged 18-29 years. Specimen: peripheral blood mononuclear cells (PBMCs). J is TRBJ1-5 and V is TRBV19, with D unresolved. The CDR3 DNA sequence: TGTGCCAGTACACAGCTCTTGAATCAGCCCCAGCATTTT. It encodes CASTQLLNQPQHF.